This is a list of T cell receptor beta chains from one sample in a study of vaccination and CD4 T cells after COVID-19. Their cognate antigens are unknown. TCRdb reprocessed the PCR reads via MiXCR and lists one record per CDR3 protein. There are about 20,000 distinct CDR3 sequences in the sample; roughly 45% occur only once, and approximately 12% lies in the top ten. The sample taken for sequencing was CD4+ T cells from blood, cultured in vitro. The receptors here all came from a human donor who had recovered from COVID-19. CDR3s include the opening cysteine and the closing phenylalanine or tryptophan. Each record gives: CDR3 protein, CDR3 DNA, V gene, D gene, clone size, J gene. D genes are given only for firm matches. Clone size appears in some rows only: once, few, many, or a class for an expanded clone.

CDR3aa: CAISDPGTVNNEQFF; CDR3nt: TGTGCCATCAGTGACCCCGGGACGGTCAACAATGAGCAGTTCTTC; v_gene: TRBV10-3; d_gene: -; abundance: -; j_gene: TRBJ2-1
CDR3aa: CASSESRGLSGEQFF; CDR3nt: TGCGCCAGCAGTGAGAGCAGGGGGCTATCGGGTGAGCAGTTCTTC; v_gene: TRBV10-1; d_gene: TRBD1; abundance: -; j_gene: TRBJ2-1
CDR3aa: CASSRETSAYEQYF; CDR3nt: TGTGCCAGCAGTAGAGAGACTTCAGCCTACGAGCAGTACTTC; v_gene: TRBV2; d_gene: -; abundance: -; j_gene: TRBJ2-7
CDR3aa: CASSQDGAGVLFF; CDR3nt: TGTGCCAGCAGCCAAGATGGGGCGGGAGTGCTGTTCTTC; v_gene: TRBV4-2; d_gene: TRBD2; abundance: -; j_gene: TRBJ2-1
CDR3aa: CSVPLHRSGEQYF; CDR3nt: TGCAGTGTCCCCCTGCACAGGTCTGGCGAGCAGTACTTC; v_gene: TRBV20-1; d_gene: -; abundance: -; j_gene: TRBJ2-7
CDR3aa: CSARLLHPEAFF; CDR3nt: TGCAGTGCTAGGTTACTACATCCTGAAGCTTTCTTT; v_gene: TRBV20-1; d_gene: -; abundance: -; j_gene: TRBJ1-1
CDR3aa: CASSAGTGAHEQFF; CDR3nt: TGTGCCAGTAGCGCGGGGACAGGGGCTCATGAGCAGTTCTTC; v_gene: TRBV19; d_gene: TRBD1; abundance: -; j_gene: TRBJ2-1
CDR3aa: CASGKGRDRWSTDTQYF; CDR3nt: TGTGCCAGCGGTAAAGGAAGGGACAGGTGGAGCACAGATACGCAGTATTTT; v_gene: TRBV6-1; d_gene: TRBD1; abundance: -; j_gene: TRBJ2-3
CDR3aa: CASREQTASYEQYF; CDR3nt: TGTGCCAGCAGGGAACAGACAGCTTCCTACGAGCAGTACTTC; v_gene: TRBV28; d_gene: -; abundance: -; j_gene: TRBJ2-7
CDR3aa: CASSESTGGDTEAFF; CDR3nt: TGCGCCAGCAGTGAGTCCACAGGGGGCGACACTGAAGCTTTCTTT; v_gene: TRBV10-1; d_gene: TRBD1; abundance: -; j_gene: TRBJ1-1
CDR3aa: CASRAGTRAYEQYF; CDR3nt: TGTGCCAGCAGGGCAGGGACTAGGGCCTACGAGCAGTACTTC; v_gene: TRBV2; d_gene: TRBD2; abundance: -; j_gene: TRBJ2-7
CDR3aa: CASSEYRGKQETQYF; CDR3nt: TGCGCCAGCAGTGAATATCGAGGAAAGCAAGAGACCCAGTACTTC; v_gene: TRBV10-1; d_gene: -; abundance: -; j_gene: TRBJ2-5
CDR3aa: CASSQEVVGQGWYEQFF; CDR3nt: TGCGCCAGCAGCCAAGAAGTGGTGGGACAGGGGTGGTATGAGCAGTTCTTC; v_gene: TRBV4-1; d_gene: TRBD1; abundance: few; j_gene: TRBJ2-1
CDR3aa: CASTRWDYGYTF; CDR3nt: TGTGCCAGCACCCGTTGGGACTATGGCTACACCTTC; v_gene: TRBV6-2/TRBV6-3; d_gene: -; abundance: few; j_gene: TRBJ1-2
CDR3aa: CASRPLGAYEQYF; CDR3nt: TGTGCCAGCAGACCTCTGGGGGCCTACGAGCAGTACTTC; v_gene: TRBV7-2; d_gene: -; abundance: few; j_gene: TRBJ2-7
CDR3aa: CATEDIHEQFF; CDR3nt: TGTGCCACAGAGGATATTCATGAGCAGTTCTTC; v_gene: TRBV7-9; d_gene: -; abundance: few; j_gene: TRBJ2-1
CDR3aa: CASSLIKLAGVGSSYNEQFF; CDR3nt: TGTGCCAGCAGCTTGATTAAGCTAGCGGGAGTGGGGAGCTCCTACAATGAGCAGTTCTTC; v_gene: TRBV5-6; d_gene: TRBD2; abundance: -; j_gene: TRBJ2-1
CDR3aa: CASIPPGSGTQYF; CDR3nt: TGTGCCAGCATCCCCCCCGGTTCTGGAACGCAGTATTTT; v_gene: TRBV12-3/TRBV12-4; d_gene: -; abundance: large; j_gene: TRBJ2-3
CDR3aa: CASSLASSLGNQPQHF; CDR3nt: TGTGCCAGCAGCTTAGCGTCCTCCTTAGGCAATCAGCCCCAGCATTTT; v_gene: TRBV7-9; d_gene: -; abundance: -; j_gene: TRBJ1-5
CDR3aa: CASSPSRTGELFF; CDR3nt: TGTGCCAGCAGCCCGTCGCGCACCGGGGAGCTGTTTTTT; v_gene: TRBV7-2; d_gene: -; abundance: -; j_gene: TRBJ2-2
CDR3aa: CSARVWGGPMETQYF; CDR3nt: TGCAGTGCTAGAGTCTGGGGGGGTCCCATGGAGACCCAGTACTTC; v_gene: TRBV20-1; d_gene: TRBD2; abundance: few; j_gene: TRBJ2-5
CDR3aa: CASSPGGRITGELFF; CDR3nt: TGTGCCAGCAGCCCCGGGGGCAGGATCACCGGGGAGCTGTTTTTT; v_gene: TRBV5-8; d_gene: -; abundance: few; j_gene: TRBJ2-2
CDR3aa: CATRRGQLYTEAFF; CDR3nt: TGTGCCACCAGGAGGGGACAGCTTTACACTGAAGCTTTCTTT; v_gene: TRBV15; d_gene: TRBD1; abundance: few; j_gene: TRBJ1-1
CDR3aa: CASSYTRAWAFF; CDR3nt: TGTGCCAGCAGTTACACGAGGGCTTGGGCTTTCTTT; v_gene: TRBV6-5; d_gene: -; abundance: -; j_gene: TRBJ1-1
CDR3aa: CASSKLYTDTQYF; CDR3nt: TGTGCCAGCAGCAAGCTCTACACCGATACGCAGTATTTT; v_gene: TRBV7-9; d_gene: -; abundance: few; j_gene: TRBJ2-3
CDR3aa: CASSESTGGNLETQYF; CDR3nt: TGCGCCAGCAGTGAGTCGACAGGGGGAAATTTGGAGACCCAGTACTTC; v_gene: TRBV10-1; d_gene: TRBD1; abundance: -; j_gene: TRBJ2-5
CDR3aa: CSARAGVGADTQYF; CDR3nt: TGCAGTGCTAGAGCGGGAGTTGGAGCAGATACGCAGTATTTT; v_gene: TRBV20-1; d_gene: -; abundance: few; j_gene: TRBJ2-3
CDR3aa: CSATLAVQETQYF; CDR3nt: TGCAGTGCTACCCTGGCGGTACAAGAGACCCAGTACTTC; v_gene: TRBV20-1; d_gene: -; abundance: few; j_gene: TRBJ2-5